The 27 T cell receptor beta chains below all came from one sample that was sequenced in a study of blood T cells in healthy people across ages. Sample-barcoded 5' priming and a J-beta primer mix drove a second PCR of roughly 7 to 11 cycles. TCRdb reanalysed the 5' RACE reads using MiXCR and keeps one entry per CDR3 protein. The data show about 1.5 million distinct CDR3 sequences, with roughly 43% seen just once and roughly 3.7% held by the top ten. Sequenced sample: blood. Receptor source: a woman younger than 30 in good health.

The V and J genes are TRBV7-2 and TRBJ2-1; tentatively, D is TRBD2 (6 bases). The V end was cut by 2 bases, the J end by 5 bases, with 13 bases between. From germline, CDR1 is SGHTA and CDR2 FQGNSA. This CDR3 comprises 15 residues. The CDR3 sequence: CASSLLRGLNNEQFF. The CDR3 bases are TGTGCCAGCAGCTTATTACGGGGGTTGAACAATGAGCAGTTCTTC.

The chain couples TRBV20-1 to TRBJ1-5, with D possibly TRBD1 on 5 matching bases. The CDR3 is made up of 14 amino acids. V lost 7 bases and J lost 1, with 14 bases in between. The V gene's germline CDR1 is DFQATT and CDR2 SNEGSKA (reference sequence). The CDR3 reads CSVQGLGSNQPQHF. For the CDR3, the DNA is TGCAGTGTCCAGGGTTTGGGCAGCAATCAGCCCCAGCATTTT.

This clonotype was picked up one time. This chain links TRBV6-6 with TRBJ1-1; no firm D call. V lost 5 bases and J lost 3, with 10 bases in between. CDR3 size: 13 residues. The germline V gene has CDR1 MNHNY and CDR2 SVGAGI (reference sequence). DNA for the CDR3: TGTGCCAGCAGTGACCGGGCGGACACTGAAGCTTTCTTT. Encoded protein: CASSDRADTEAFF.

The rearrangement links TRBV3-1 to TRBJ2-5; possibly TRBD1 for D (5 bases). The V end lost 1 base, the J end lost 5 bases, and 8 bases lay between the germline ends. The germline V gene encodes CDR1 LGHDT and CDR2 YNNKEL (reference sequence). CDR3 length equals 13 residues. The CDR3 sequence is CASSQGRVETQYF. The CDR3 DNA reads as TGTGCCAGCAGCCAAGGCAGGGTCGAGACCCAGTACTTC.

This clonotype turned up a few times. The chain couples TRBV10-3 to TRBJ1-2, with D perhaps matching TRBD1 (5 bases). The CDR3 loop spans 15 amino acids. The V end lost 0 bases, the J end lost 0 bases, and 8 bases lay between the germline ends. Germline lookup yields CDR1 ENHRY and CDR2 SYGVKD. CDR3 residues: CAISESTDTNYGYTF. The CDR3 DNA reads TGTGCCATCAGTGAGTCGACAGATACTAACTATGGCTACACCTTC.

The chain employs TRBV11-2 and TRBJ2-1; 7 bases are shared with TRBD2. Losses at the gene ends were 1 base for V and 7 bases for J; bases not matched to a gene: 13. CDR1 and CDR2 (germline): SGHAT, FQNNGV. This CDR3 region has 17 residues. The chain's CDR3 is CASSLGNRRAGSNEQFF. CDR3 bases: TGTGCCAGCAGCTTAGGCAATCGGCGAGCGGGGAGTAATGAGCAGTTCTTC.

The chain employs TRBV4-3 and TRBJ1-2; possible D gene TRBD1, 5 bases. Per germline, CDR1 LGHNA and CDR2 YSLEER. This CDR3 has 16 residues. Trimming left V 2 bases short and J 0 bases short, with 13 bases between. In nucleotides, the CDR3 is TGCGCCAGCAGCCAACTCGGGACGCTGGCTAACTATGGCTACACCTTC. Protein: CASSQLGTLANYGYTF.

This chain links TRBV12-3 or TRBV12-4 with TRBJ2-3; D gene unclear. Deletions cut 0 bases from V and 9 bases from J, with 10 bases between. CDR3 length: 13 residues. Here the CDR3 DNA reads TGTGCCAGCAGTTTAGCTAGCTGGGGAACGCAGTATTTT. Translated: CASSLASWGTQYF.

This clonotype was seen a single time. J is TRBJ2-7 and V is TRBV25-1, with 7 bases aligning to TRBD1. Per the germline V gene, CDR1 is MGHDK and CDR2 is SYGVNS. Trimming at V came to 2 bases and at J to 2 bases, leaving 6 bases not matched to a gene. The CDR3 is 15 residues long. CDR3 protein: CASSELGDRAYEQYF. The CDR3 nucleotides are TGTGCCAGCAGTGAACTTGGTGACAGGGCCTACGAGCAGTACTTC.

Only a few counts were recorded for this clonotype. The CDR3 sequence: CSARVPRGTDTQYF. CDR3 nucleotide sequence: TGCAGTGCTAGAGTCCCTCGGGGTACAGATACGCAGTATTTT. The chain has TRBV20-1 and TRBJ2-3, with TRBD2 as a possible D gene (5 bases). CDR3 size: 14 residues. Germline loops: CDR1 DFQATT, CDR2 SNEGSKA (reference sequence). V was pared by 1 base and J by 3 bases, with 11 bases between.

V gene TRBV5-6 combines with J gene TRBJ2-1; TRBD2 matches at 14 bases. The DNA end favors TRBJ2-7, so the J call may be wrong. The length of the CDR3 is 18 residues. CDR1 and CDR2 (germline): SGHDT, YYEEEE. The CDR3 coding sequence is TGTGCCAGCAGACCCGGGACTAGCGGGGGTAGCTCCTACAATGAGCAGTACTTC. It codes for CASRPGTSGGSSYNEQYF.

Comments on this clonotype: A read error may produce the germline difference seen at one junction end. This sequence joins TRBV12-3 or TRBV12-4 and TRBJ1-2; D ambiguous. This CDR3 has 11 amino acids. DNA for the CDR3: TGTGCCAGAAGTTTAGCATATGGCTACACCTTC. It yields the protein CARSLAYGYTF.

This clonotype was counted only a few times. The J gene is TRBJ1-1, the V gene TRBV7-9; 7 bases fit TRBD1. The V segment lost 5 bases and the J segment 0 bases; nucleotides outside the gene matches: 9. The germline V gene encodes CDR1 SEHNR and CDR2 FQNEAQ (reference sequence). CDR3 length equals 16 residues. Written as DNA, the CDR3 is TGTGCCAGCAGCCCGACAGGGCGTGGGATGAACACTGAAGCTTTCTTT. This gives the protein CASSPTGRGMNTEAFF.

This clonotype has a handful of counts. The chain links TRBV20-1 to TRBJ2-3; 9 nucleotides align to TRBD2. Germline V gene lookup returns CDR1 DFQATT and CDR2 SNEGSKA (reference sequence). This CDR3 is built from 13 residues. The junction had 2 bases not matched to a gene; V was cut back by 5 bases and J by 2 bases. The CDR3 loop is CSAERGVTDTQYF. The CDR3 nucleotides are TGCAGTGCTGAGCGGGGGGTCACAGATACGCAGTATTTT.

The rearrangement links TRBV29-1 to TRBJ1-1; D gene unclear. The germline gives CDR1 SQVTM, CDR2 ANQGSEA. This CDR3 spans 11 amino acids. The ends were cut back, 2 bases at V and 10 bases at J, with 11 bases in the middle. The DNA of the CDR3 is TGCAGCGTTGAAATAGGGTCAGGAGCTTTCTTT. Its translation is CSVEIGSGAFF. Combining the CDR3 with reference TRBV29-1 and TRBJ1-1 gives the whole variable domain SAVISQKPSRDICQRGTSLTIQCQVDSQVTMMFWYRQQPGQSLTLIATANQGSEATYESGFVIDKFPISRPNLTFSTLTVSNMSPEDSSIYLCSVEIGSGAFFGQGTRLTVV.

This clonotype has ten or more counts. A much bigger clone sits one base away, suggesting this may be a read error. This chain links TRBV5-1 with TRBJ2-1, with TRBD1 identical over 7 bases. The germline V gene has CDR1 SGHRS and CDR2 YFSETQ. V dropped 3 bases and J dropped 6; count of bases not matched to a gene: 3. The CDR3 is 13 amino acids. The CDR3 protein is CASSWGQFNEQFF. CDR3 nucleotide sequence: TGCGCCAGCAGCTGGGGACAGTTCAATGAGCAGTTCTTC.

The chain employs TRBV27 and TRBJ2-7; 14 bases are shared with TRBD2. The V gene's germline CDR1 is MNHEY and CDR2 SMNVEV (reference sequence). The CDR3 runs to 17 residues. After removal of 6 bases from V and 4 bases from J, the junction contained 11 bases not matched to a gene. In DNA, the CDR3 is TGTGCCAGCAGCCTCCTCCCGGGACTAGCGGGGGCATACGAGCAGTACTTC. This gives the protein CASSLLPGLAGAYEQYF.

This clonotype was observed many times. J is TRBJ2-1 and V is TRBV7-3; 12 bases fit TRBD2. The length of the CDR3 is 16 residues. V dropped 5 bases and J dropped 1; count of bases not matched to a gene: 3. In germline, CDR1 is SGHTA, CDR2 FQGTGA. CDR3 amino acids: CASSPLAGGSYNEQFF. The CDR3 DNA reads TGTGCCAGCAGCCCACTAGCGGGGGGTTCCTACAATGAGCAGTTCTTC. Full variable domain (rest looked up from reference TRBV7-3 and TRBJ2-1): GAGVSQTPSNKVTEKGKYVELRCDPISGHTALYWYRQSLGQGPEFLIYFQGTGAADDSGLPNDRFFAVRPEGSVSTLKIQRTERGDSAVYLCASSPLAGGSYNEQFFGPGTRLTVL.

The sample holds a few counts of this clonotype. This sequence joins TRBV27 and TRBJ2-3; possibly TRBD1 for D (6 bases). Trimming cost V 6 bases and J 0 bases, with 13 bases left between them. CDR3 length: 15 amino acids. The germline CDR1 and CDR2 sequences are MNHEY and SMNVEV (reference sequence). CDR3 bases: TGTGCCAGCAGAGAGGAAGGGGGTAGCACAGATACGCAGTATTTT. Encoded protein: CASREEGGSTDTQYF.

This sequence joins TRBV30 and TRBJ2-7; D may be TRBD1 (5 bases). Germline CDR1 reads GTSNPN; CDR2 reads SVGIG (reference sequence). The CDR3 has 12 residues. Trimming took off 3 bases at V and 2 bases at J, with 8 bases between the two ends. The CDR3 loop is CAWSDSTYEQYF. DNA of the CDR3: TGTGCCTGGAGCGACAGTACCTACGAGCAGTACTTC.

There are many counts of this clonotype. This chain links TRBV4-3 with TRBJ2-1; the D gene is possibly TRBD2 (6 bases). The CDR3 runs 14 residues. V gave up 1 base and J gave up 3 bases, with 7 bases separating them. Germline CDR1 LGHNA, CDR2 YSLEER. CDR3 sequence (DNA): TGCGCCAGCAGCCAAGGGACTAACTACAATGAGCAGTTCTTC. Protein product: CASSQGTNYNEQFF.

This clonotype has only a few counts. The chain has TRBV5-8 and TRBJ2-2; D is uncertain. The CDR3 covers 16 residues. Germline loops: CDR1 SGHTS, CDR2 YDEGEE. V lost 0 bases, J lost 3 bases, and 12 bases lay in between. CDR3 nucleotides: TGTGCCAGCAGCTTGGCCCCTGGCGGAGACACCGGGGAGCTGTTTTTT. Its translation is CASSLAPGGDTGELFF.

This clonotype occurred a few times. CDR3 in amino acids: CASSYSGKQFAYEQYF. The CDR3 DNA is TGTGCCAGCAGTTACTCGGGCAAACAGTTCGCCTACGAGCAGTACTTC. The chain combines TRBV6-6 with TRBJ2-7; D gene uncertain. The germline CDR1 and CDR2 sequences are MNHNY and SVGAGI (reference sequence). Trimming removed 0 bases at V and 2 bases at J, with 14 bases between. The CDR3 is 16 residues long.

The rearrangement links TRBV19 to TRBJ1-1; D ambiguous. With 7 bases removed from V and 5 bases from J, the gap between germline ends came to 11 bases. In germline, CDR1 is LNHDA, CDR2 SQIVND (reference sequence). The CDR3 runs 12 residues. This chain's CDR3 is CASKDLWTEAFF. The CDR3 DNA reads as TGTGCCAGTAAGGATCTCTGGACTGAAGCTTTCTTT.

This chain uses TRBV4-1 with TRBJ2-3; D unclear. From germline, CDR1 is MGHRA and CDR2 YSYEKL. V lost 0 bases and J 1 base, leaving 8 bases between the germline ends. This CDR3 has 15 amino acids. CDR3 in amino acids: CASSQESRRTDTQYF. As DNA, the CDR3 is TGCGCCAGCAGCCAAGAGAGTCGCCGCACAGATACGCAGTATTTT.

V is TRBV25-1 and J is TRBJ2-5; no reliable D call. Germline V gives CDR1 MGHDK, CDR2 SYGVNS. With 0 bases removed from V and 1 base from J, the gap between germline ends came to 9 bases. The CDR3 covers 15 residues. The CDR3 spells CASSEYLGIQETQYF. The CDR3 DNA is TGTGCCAGCAGTGAATATTTGGGGATCCAAGAGACCCAGTACTTC. The whole variable domain, remainder taken from reference TRBV25-1 and TRBJ2-5, is EADIYQTPRYLVIGTGKKITLECSQTMGHDKMYWYQQDPGMELHLIHYSYGVNSTEKGDLSSESTVSRIRTEHFPLTLESARPSHTSQYLCASSEYLGIQETQYFGPGTRLLVL.

This clonotype was picked up a small number of times. The chain couples TRBV20-1 to TRBJ1-2; D remains unclear. From germline, CDR1 is DFQATT and CDR2 SNEGSKA (reference sequence). V gave up 0 bases and J gave up 4 bases, with 18 bases separating them. This CDR3 spans 16 amino acids. The CDR3 nucleotides read TGCAGTGCTAGAGAGGACCTTAAATCTAAACTCTATGGCTACACCTTC. Encoded protein: CSAREDLKSKLYGYTF.